The 13 T cell receptor beta chains below all came from one sample that was sequenced in a study of identical twins. TCRdb fed the 5' RACE reads into MiXCR, producing one record per CDR3 protein. The sample holds nearly 650,000 distinct CDR3 sequences, 7.1% seen once. These data are also associated with another study on yellow fever vaccine responses in identical twins.

Sequenced sample: PBMCs. The receptor source for this set is a young woman in good health.

The chain joins TRBV12-5 to TRBJ2-7, with 14 positions matching TRBD2. The junction had 6 bases not matched to a gene; V was cut back by 7 bases and J by 4 bases. CDR3 length: 15 residues. Per germline, CDR1 LGHNT and CDR2 FRNRAP. The CDR3 is CASASGLAGEYEQYF. CDR3 nucleotides: TGTGCTAGTGCTTCGGGACTAGCGGGAGAGTACGAGCAGTACTTC.

V gene TRBV20-1 combines with J gene TRBJ2-3; a weak D match, TRBD2 (5 bases). CDR1 DFQATT and CDR2 SNEGSKA come from the germline V gene (reference sequence). The CDR3 runs to 14 residues. V lost 0 bases and J 5 bases, leaving 12 bases between the germline ends. The CDR3 here is CSARDPVRGDTQYF. In nucleotides, the CDR3 is TGCAGTGCTAGAGATCCGGTCCGGGGAGATACGCAGTATTTT.

This clonotype occurred a few times. The rearrangement links TRBV6-2 or TRBV6-3 to TRBJ2-7; D gene ambiguous. The germline CDR1 and CDR2 sequences are MNHEY and SVGEGT. The CDR3 spans 13 residues. V was pared by 8 bases and J by 2 bases, with 13 bases between. The CDR3 DNA follows: TGTGCCAGCGGGGTTACGGATACCTACGAGCAGTACGTC. It codes for CASGVTDTYEQYV.

This clonotype was picked up a small number of times. CDR3 region: CASSADGSGTYEQYF. CDR3 nucleotide sequence: TGTGCCAGCAGCGCAGACGGTAGCGGGACCTACGAGCAGTACTTC. The chain recombines TRBV9 with TRBJ2-7, with TRBD2 identical over 8 bases. V was clipped by 3 bases and J by 2 bases; unmatched bases: 7. Germline-derived CDR1 and CDR2 are SGDLS and YYNGEE. The CDR3 length is 15 residues. Variable domain in full (rest from reference TRBV9 and TRBJ2-7): DSGVTQTPKHLITATGQRVTLRCSPRSGDLSVYWYQQSLDQGLQFLIQYYNGEERAKGNILERFSAQQFPDLHSELNLSSLELGDSALYFCASSADGSGTYEQYFGPGTRLTVT.

This clonotype was detected a few times. J is TRBJ2-2 and V is TRBV24-1; 7 bases map to TRBD1. The CDR3 is 16 residues long. From germline, CDR1 is KGHDR and CDR2 SFDVKD. J was trimmed by 7 bases and V by 0 bases; bases with no gene match: 7. The CDR3 region is CATSDLHDRAGGELFF. CDR3 nucleotide sequence: TGTGCCACCAGTGATTTGCACGACAGGGCGGGCGGGGAGCTGTTTTTT.

J is TRBJ2-1 and V is TRBV5-6; D remains unclear. Germline V gene sequence: CDR1 SGHDT, CDR2 YYEEEE. V dropped 5 bases and J dropped 3 bases, with 9 bases sitting between them. The CDR3 has 13 residues. The CDR3 is CASRLTDYNEQFF. The CDR3 DNA follows: TGTGCCAGCAGATTGACGGACTACAATGAGCAGTTCTTC.

The chain carries TRBV7-9 and TRBJ1-2; 8 positions match TRBD1. CDR1 is SEHNR, CDR2 FQNEAQ, per germline (reference sequence). This CDR3 contains 15 residues. J gave up 7 bases and V 5 bases, and 12 bases lay outside the gene matches. This CDR3 is CASSHDTTGEGGYTF. The CDR3 DNA sequence: TGTGCCAGCAGCCACGATACGACAGGGGAGGGTGGCTACACCTTC.

This clonotype was counted at least ten times. This chain links TRBV5-1 with TRBJ2-1; TRBD1 is a possible D gene (6 bases). Germline CDR1 reads SGHRS; CDR2 reads YFSETQ. There are 13 residues in the CDR3. V lost 4 bases and J lost 6, with 11 bases in between. The CDR3 nucleotides read TGCGCCAGCAGCATAGGACAGAGCAATGAGCAGTTCTTC. Protein: CASSIGQSNEQFF.

At least ten counts were recorded for this clonotype. The chain employs TRBV11-1 and TRBJ1-1; 8 bases agree with TRBD1. The V and J ends lost 4 bases and 0 bases, in that order; junction bases with no gene match: 10. The V gene's germline CDR1 is SGHAT and CDR2 FQDESV (reference sequence). The CDR3 is made up of 17 amino acids. The CDR3 DNA reads as TGTGCCAGCAGCTCGGCGGGGACAGGAGGTTTGAACACTGAAGCTTTCTTT. Translated: CASSSAGTGGLNTEAFF.

This clonotype was counted many times. The chain uses TRBV11-2 and TRBJ2-3; TRBD2 aligns across 13 bases. V lost 5 bases and J lost 2; bases outside the gene matches: 10. In germline, CDR1 is SGHAT, CDR2 FQNNGV. CDR3 length equals 18 residues. The chain's CDR3 is CASSTGLAGAPLTDTQYF. For the CDR3, the DNA is TGTGCCAGCAGCACCGGACTAGCGGGAGCCCCTCTCACAGATACGCAGTATTTT.

This clonotype showed up just a few times. This sequence joins TRBV7-8 and TRBJ2-6; possible D gene TRBD1, 5 bases. The CDR3 has 15 amino acids. CDR1 SGHVS and CDR2 FQNEAQ come from the germline V gene. The V and J ends lost 1 base and 2 bases respectively, with 6 bases between them. CDR3 sequence: CASSLGRAGANVLTF. The CDR3 DNA follows: TGTGCCAGCAGCTTAGGCAGGGCTGGGGCCAACGTCCTGACTTTC.

In this sample, this clonotype turned up a few times. The chain carries TRBV4-1 and TRBJ1-3; no firm D call. Germline V CDR1 and CDR2: MGHRA, YSYEKL. Trimming stripped 3 bases from V and 4 bases from J, with 10 bases between. The CDR3 length is 14 residues. Here the CDR3 DNA reads TGCGCCAGCAGCCAGACCGAGGTCGGAAACACCATATATTTT. This gives the protein CASSQTEVGNTIYF.

The chain uses TRBV19 and TRBJ2-5, with TRBD1 matching over 8 bases. V lost 6 bases and J lost 1; bases outside the gene matches: 7. This CDR3 region has 15 residues. Germline V gives CDR1 LNHDA, CDR2 SQIVND (reference sequence). This CDR3 reads CASSSRQGIQETQYF. CDR3 nucleotide sequence: TGTGCCAGTAGCAGCCGACAGGGGATCCAAGAGACCCAGTACTTC.